The 18 T cell receptor beta chains below all came from one sample that was sequenced in a study of cytomegalovirus exposure and HLA in healthy donors (TCRdb year 2017). Receptors were amplified or captured by the immunoSEQ multiplex PCR assay. A mixture of 60 forward primers for TCR Vbeta segments and 13 reverse primers for TCR Jbeta segments was used in the multiplex PCR. TCRdb carries this immuneACCESS record with in-frame sequences only. Its versions omit some clonotypes, under half of them owing to an unresolved V gene in the studies checked, with the rest unexplained. The sample table lists tens of thousands of clones, about 81% of them with a count of one. Of the sample, 4.5% to 6% falls within the top ten clones. Material for sequencing was PBMCs. Receptors originate from a woman aged 25 to 39 in good health and CMV-seronegative.

The rearrangement links TRBV6-5 to TRBJ1-2; D perhaps matches TRBD1 (5 bases). Deletions cut 5 bases from V and 8 bases from J, with 18 bases between. The CDR3 consists of 14 residues. The germline gives CDR1 MNHEY, CDR2 SVGAGI. CDR3 DNA sequence: TGTGCCAGCAGTCCCCCTGGAGGGGCAGGGGGCTACACCTTC. It specifies CASSPPGGAGGYTF.

This chain joins TRBV19 and TRBJ2-2; D gene unclear. Germline CDR1 reads LNHDA; CDR2 reads SQIVND (reference sequence). The CDR3 length is 10 residues. Trimming removed 11 bases at V and 6 bases at J, with 7 bases between. Here the CDR3 DNA reads TGTGCCTCCCTGTCCGGGGAGCTGTTTTTT. Translation: CASLSGELFF.

This chain connects TRBV18 to TRBJ2-7; D might be TRBD1 (6 bases). Trimming removed 6 bases at V and 5 bases at J, with 14 bases between. The CDR3 is made up of 13 amino acids. CDR1 is KGHSH and CDR2 is LQKENI in the germline V gene. The CDR3 nucleotides are TGTGCCAGCTCTGATTTCCAGGGGAACGAGCAGTACTTC. Its translation is CASSDFQGNEQYF.

The chain carries TRBV27 and TRBJ2-7; tentatively, D is TRBD1 (5 bases). CDR3 length: 17 residues. V lost 3 bases and J 3 bases, leaving 21 bases between the germline ends. In germline, CDR1 is MNHEY, CDR2 SMNVEV (reference sequence). The CDR3 is CASSFSFVYRGGYEQYF. Here the CDR3 DNA reads TGTGCCAGCAGTTTCTCTTTTGTTTATAGGGGTGGCTACGAGCAGTACTTC.

Written as DNA, the CDR3 is TGTGCCAGCTCCCGGTCCCAAGGACAGGGAACTAATCAGCCCCAGCATTTT. It translates to CASSRSQGQGTNQPQHF. The chain recombines TRBV18 with TRBJ1-5; 8 positions match TRBD1. The CDR3 is 17 amino acids. The V gene's germline CDR1 is KGHSH and CDR2 LQKENI. Trimming removed 6 bases from V and 4 bases from J; junction bases left unmatched: 14. The entire variable domain, with the rest obtained from reference TRBV18 and TRBJ1-5, is as follows: NAGVMQNPRHLVRRRGQEARLRCSPMKGHSHVYWYRQLPEEGLKFMVYLQKENIIDESGMPKERFSAEFPKEGPSILRIQQVVRGDSAAYFCASSRSQGQGTNQPQHFGDGTRLSIL.

V is TRBV5-4 and J is TRBJ2-5; D gene ambiguous. CDR1 and CDR2 from the germline V gene are SGHNT and YYREEE (reference sequence). The CDR3 sequence is 15 residues long. Trimming stripped 0 bases from V and 1 base from J, with 10 bases between. The CDR3 region is CASSLGVYLQETQYF. For the CDR3, the DNA is TGTGCCAGCAGCTTGGGAGTCTACCTCCAAGAGACCCAGTACTTC.

The gene calls are TRBV4-1 and TRBJ2-7; 8 nucleotides agree with TRBD1. The germline V gene has CDR1 MGHRA and CDR2 YSYEKL. V was clipped by 2 bases and J by 3 bases; unmatched bases: 12. The CDR3 length is 17 residues. CDR3 nucleotides: TGCGCCAGCAGCCAACTCCCGCGGACAGGGAATAGCTACGAGCAGTACTTC. Encoded protein: CASSQLPRTGNSYEQYF.

The CDR3 reads CASSLAAGTDVSNQPQHF. For the CDR3, the DNA is TGTGCCAGCAGCTTAGCCGCTGGGACAGATGTTAGCAATCAGCCCCAGCATTTT. V gene TRBV7-9 combines with J gene TRBJ1-5; TRBD1 matches at 7 bases. Trimming took 0 bases from V and 0 from J; bases not matched to a gene: 8. Germline V gene lookup returns CDR1 SEHNR and CDR2 FQNEAQ (reference sequence). The CDR3 sequence is 18 residues long. Full variable domain (rest looked up from reference TRBV7-9 and TRBJ1-5): DTGVSQNPRHKITKRGQNVTFRCDPISEHNRLYWYRQTLGQGPEFLTYFQNEAQLEKSRLLSDRFSAERPKGSFSTLEIQRTEQGDSAMYLCASSLAAGTDVSNQPQHFGDGTRLSIL.

The rearrangement joins TRBV18 to TRBJ2-1; tentative D call: TRBD1 (5 bases). Per the germline V gene, CDR1 is KGHSH and CDR2 is LQKENI. This CDR3 is 13 amino acids long. The V gene lost 3 bases and the J gene lost 7 bases, with 10 bases spanning the gap. As DNA, the CDR3 is TGTGCCAGCTCACCCGACAGTCGGAATGAGCAGTTCTTC. Protein product: CASSPDSRNEQFF.

The chain employs TRBV28 and TRBJ2-1; possible D gene TRBD2, 7 bases. The V end was cut by 3 bases, the J end by 9 bases, with 18 bases between. The CDR3 consists of 15 residues. Germline-derived CDR1 and CDR2 are MDHEN and SYDVKM. CDR3 in amino acids: CASSLLEGGRGEQFF. CDR3 DNA sequence: TGTGCCAGCAGTTTGCTTGAGGGGGGGCGCGGTGAGCAGTTCTTC.

The V gene is TRBV14, the J gene TRBJ2-7, with D possibly TRBD2 on 5 matching bases. CDR3 size: 12 residues. Germline CDR1 and CDR2: SGHDN and FVKESK. Trimming cost V 1 base and J 6 bases, with 7 bases left between them. CDR3: CASSQAGSEQYF. CDR3 nucleotide sequence: TGTGCCAGCAGCCAAGCGGGAAGCGAGCAGTACTTC.

CDR3 DNA: TGTGCCAGCAGCTTGGGCGGACAGGGGGCCGACTATGGCTACACCTTC. Its translation is CASSLGGQGADYGYTF. This rearrangement joins TRBV7-3 to TRBJ1-2; 11 nucleotides line up with TRBD1. V dropped 3 bases and J dropped 3; count of bases not matched to a gene: 6. CDR3 length: 16 residues. Germline CDR1 is SGHTA and CDR2 is FQGTGA.

The V call is TRBV5-4, the J call TRBJ2-1; perhaps TRBD2 as D (7 bases). The V end was cut by 3 bases, the J end by 5 bases, with 21 bases between. CDR1 and CDR2 from the germline V gene are SGHNT and YYREEE (reference sequence). The CDR3 totals 17 residues. CDR3 amino acids: CASSSPIGGRGNNEQFF. CDR3 coding DNA: TGTGCCAGCAGCTCGCCGATAGGAGGGAGGGGGAACAATGAGCAGTTCTTC. Supplemented by reference TRBV5-4 and TRBJ2-1, the full variable domain reads ETGVTQSPTHLIKTRGQQVTLRCSSQSGHNTVSWYQQALGQGPQFIFQYYREEENGRGNFPPRFSGLQFPNYSSELNVNALELDDSALYLCASSSPIGGRGNNEQFFGPGTRLTVL.

The chain is built from TRBV5-1 and TRBJ1-5, with D perhaps TRBD1 (5 bases). V was cut by 0 bases and J by 0 bases, with 7 bases left in between. This CDR3 region has 15 residues. Germline V gene data show CDR1 as SGHRS and CDR2 as YFSETQ. The CDR3 sequence is CASSLGGLSNQPQHF. CDR3 bases: TGCGCCAGCAGCTTGGGGGGCCTTAGCAATCAGCCCCAGCATTTT.

The rearrangement joins TRBV19 to TRBJ2-1; 7 bases map to TRBD2. Looked up from germline, CDR1 is LNHDA and CDR2 is SQIVND (reference sequence). The V gene end was trimmed by 4 bases and the J gene end by 3 bases; junction bases not matched to a gene: 3. The CDR3 sequence is 14 residues long. CDR3: CASSRLAVYNEQFF. CDR3 nucleotide sequence: TGTGCCAGTAGTAGGCTAGCGGTCTACAATGAGCAGTTCTTC.

This rearrangement joins TRBV28 to TRBJ1-2; 7 positions match TRBD1. The CDR3 spans 13 residues. Germline-derived CDR1 and CDR2 are MDHEN and SYDVKM. Trimming removed 7 bases from V and 6 bases from J; junction bases left unmatched: 8. The CDR3 protein is CASKVQGRDGYTF. For the CDR3, the DNA is TGTGCCAGCAAAGTACAGGGGCGGGATGGCTACACCTTC.

This clone was observed a few times. This rearrangement joins TRBV30 to TRBJ1-5; TRBD1 might be the D (6 bases). V shed 8 bases and J shed 4 bases, with 18 bases lying between them. Looked up from germline, CDR1 is GTSNPN and CDR2 is SVGIG (reference sequence). CDR3 length equals 14 residues. In nucleotides, the CDR3 is TGTGCCCTCCTAGACAGGTCGCGGAATCAGCCCCAGCATTTT. Its translation is CALLDRSRNQPQHF.

The chain links TRBV9 to TRBJ2-1; D may be TRBD2 (5 bases). The CDR3 is 15 amino acids. Between the trimmed V and J ends, which lost 0 bases and 9 bases, there was a span of 16 bases. The germline gives CDR1 SGDLS, CDR2 YYNGEE. DNA of the CDR3: TGTGCCAGCAGCGTAGAGGCGAGTGCCCGGGGTGAGCAGTTCTTC. Protein product: CASSVEASARGEQFF.